The sequence of this T cell receptor beta chain was determined in a study of T cell repertoires in cytomegalovirus infection (dated by TCRdb to the late 2010s). For the study in its entirety: Alongside well-studied HLA-B-restricted epitopes, the peptide stimulations were aimed at recently identified HLA-C-restricted CMV epitopes, whose presentation resists viral immunomodulation. Because public TCR beta signatures pointed to carriage of CMV infection together with the matching HLA type, the HLA type of each donor mattered for the analysis. Results and caveats for the whole study, not just this receptor: Carriers of CMV infection plus the relevant HLA type were discriminated by the cumulative frequency of public TCR beta family members in the study cohort and in an independent approximately 360-donor cohort. The ex vivo response was dominated by HLA-C-restricted CMV-specific TCR beta clonotypes, which also provided the single most frequent clonotype in two of eight donors.

Trimming takes 5 bases off V and 3 bases off J; junction bases not matched to a gene: 12. The CDR3 runs 16 amino acids, cysteine and phenylalanine included. This entry keeps only the CDR3 DNA: 48 bases, framed from base 1. The sequencing machine was an Illumina HiSeq 1500. TCRdb reprocessed the public reads (quality trimming at Q25 with fastp, clone calling with MiXCR) and kept in-frame beta chains. CDR3 protein duplicates are merged, each entry listing the most common genes and DNA. This sample comprises under 200,000 distinct CDR3 sequences, about 22% of them detected only once. 25% of the sample lies in the top ten. The sample's treatment or condition, from its label and the paper: in vitro stimulation with specific CMV peptide epitopes to enrich CMV-specific T cells. This clonotype has a single count. It lacks a known antigen. Base quality data are lacking; no much larger clone is found one base away. Single-read evidence is weak.

The origin of this receptor is a human donor in good health (CMV status not recorded). Some clones in this sample may be carry-over from other donors' samples. The input for sequencing was CD8+ T cells from cultured PBMCs, taken from culture after CMV antigen stimulation. Recombination linked TRBV12-3 or TRBV12-4 to TRBJ2-7; TRBD2 aligns with 8 central bases. The DNA sequence is TGTGCCAGCAGTGCGGGCAAGACGGGGGGGATCTACGAGCAGTACTTC. Translation gives CASSAGKTGGIYEQYF.